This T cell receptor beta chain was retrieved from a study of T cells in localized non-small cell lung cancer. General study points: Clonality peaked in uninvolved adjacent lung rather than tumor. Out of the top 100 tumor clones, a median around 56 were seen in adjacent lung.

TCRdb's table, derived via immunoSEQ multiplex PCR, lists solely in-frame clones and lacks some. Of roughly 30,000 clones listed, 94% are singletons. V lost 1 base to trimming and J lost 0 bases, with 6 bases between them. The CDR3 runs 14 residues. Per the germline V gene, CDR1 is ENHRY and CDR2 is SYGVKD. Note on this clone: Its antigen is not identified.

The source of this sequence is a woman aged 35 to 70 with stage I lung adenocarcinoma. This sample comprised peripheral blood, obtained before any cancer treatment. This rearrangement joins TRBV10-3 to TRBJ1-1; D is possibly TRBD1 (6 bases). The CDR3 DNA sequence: TGTGCCATCAGTGAGTACAGGGTGAACACTGAAGCTTTCTTT. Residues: CAISEYRVNTEAFF.